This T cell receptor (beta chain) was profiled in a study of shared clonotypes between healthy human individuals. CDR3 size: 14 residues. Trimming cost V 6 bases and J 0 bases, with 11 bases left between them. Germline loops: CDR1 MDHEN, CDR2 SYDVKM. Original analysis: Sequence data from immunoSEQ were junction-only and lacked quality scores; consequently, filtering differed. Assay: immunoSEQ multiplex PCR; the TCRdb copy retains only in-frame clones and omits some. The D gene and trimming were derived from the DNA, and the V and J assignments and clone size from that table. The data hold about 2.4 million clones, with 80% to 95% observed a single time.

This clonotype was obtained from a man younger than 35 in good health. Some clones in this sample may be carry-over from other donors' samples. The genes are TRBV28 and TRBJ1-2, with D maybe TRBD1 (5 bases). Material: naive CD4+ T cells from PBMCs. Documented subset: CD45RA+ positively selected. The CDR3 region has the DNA TGTGCCAGCAGGAGGGACTCCTCTAACTATGGCTACACCTTC. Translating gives CASRRDSSNYGYTF.